The T cell receptor beta chain under discussion was sequenced for a study of T cell changes during pregnancy in multiple sclerosis. Germline V gene data show CDR1 as SGHDN and CDR2 as FVKESK. The length of the CDR3 is 14 residues. Deletions cut 6 bases from V and 4 bases from J, with 13 bases between. Sequencing used immunoSEQ multiplex PCR; TCRdb keeps in-frame clones, though not all of them. The table lists roughly 45,000 clones, 80% to 95% of them singletons. The clonotype was recovered from a female donor with multiple sclerosis, enrolled in a pregnancy study. Sample: CD8+ T cells from peripheral blood mononuclear cells, taken after pregnancy. V gene TRBV14 combines with J gene TRBJ2-1, with D possibly TRBD1 on 6 matching bases. In DNA, the CDR3 is TGTGCCAGCAGGGGGGCTGGGGTTTACAATGAGCAGTTCTTC. Translation gives CASRGAGVYNEQFF.